The clone carrying this T cell receptor beta chain was found many times. What it recognizes is unknown. Arm-PCR with iRepertoire HTBI primers amplified the CDR3 regions for these TCR beta libraries. TCRdb called the multiplex PCR reads again in MiXCR, with one record for every CDR3 protein. The sample contains approximately 540,000 distinct CDR3 sequences, around 13% of which appear only once. The time point was: newly diagnosed GD, antithyroid drugs for less than 3 months. The TCR library was made from RNA that had been extracted from PBMCs in TRIzol. These data are taken from a study of regulatory T cells in long-lasting Graves disease. V lost 0 bases and J 6 bases, leaving 9 bases between the germline ends. In germline, CDR1 is SEHNR, CDR2 FQNEAQ (reference sequence). The CDR3 loop spans 13 amino acids. Points from the study as a whole: A greater number of public clonotypes (more than 2,500) was shared by persistent patients than by new patients (around 960). Persistent Graves' patients possessed reduced TCR diversity relative to recently diagnosed ones. Repertoires from persistent disease leaned toward TRBV28, TRBJ1-2 and TRBJ2-5.

The sample was also linked to a second study, of T cells in Graves' hyperthyroidism and ophthalmopathy.

This TCR came from a woman aged 25 to 39 with Graves disease. V usage is TRBV7-9 and J usage is TRBJ2-7, with unresolved D. The specimen was peripheral blood mononuclear cells (PBMCs), collected at new diagnosis, from a patient treated with antithyroid drugs. The CDR3 reads CASSLADLREQYF. The CDR3 DNA reads TGTGCCAGCAGCTTAGCGGACCTACGCGAGCAGTACTTC. The complete variable domain, with remaining parts taken from reference TRBV7-9 and TRBJ2-7, reads DTGVSQNPRHKITKRGQNVTFRCDPISEHNRLYWYRQTLGQGPEFLTYFQNEAQLEKSRLLSDRFSAERPKGSFSTLEIQRTEQGDSAMYLCASSLADLREQYFGPGTRLTVT.